Below are 9 T cell receptor beta chains sequenced from a single sample in a study of cytomegalovirus exposure and HLA in healthy donors. TCRdb's table, derived via immunoSEQ multiplex PCR, lists solely in-frame clones and lacks some. The sample lists fewer than 120,000 clones; about 92% were seen once. Material: PBMCs. All receptors come from a woman between 18 and 29 years old in good health and CMV-seronegative.

CDR3 bases: TGTGCCAGCCTCGCCCACTCCTCTGGAAACACCATATATTTT. This gives the protein CASLAHSSGNTIYF. The chain employs TRBV28 and TRBJ1-3; no clear D gene. This CDR3 has 14 amino acids. Germline CDR1 MDHEN, CDR2 SYDVKM. Trimming left V 8 bases short and J 0 bases short, with 11 bases between.

CDR3 in DNA: TGTGCCAGCAGTTCGGGACTAGCATCTGAGCAGTTCTTC. Its protein product is CASSSGLASEQFF. The V and J genes are TRBV28 and TRBJ2-1; 9 bases fit TRBD2. The V gene end was trimmed by 4 bases and the J gene end by 9 bases; junction bases not matched to a gene: 4. The germline gives CDR1 MDHEN, CDR2 SYDVKM. This CDR3 has 13 amino acids. The complete variable domain, with remaining parts taken from reference TRBV28 and TRBJ2-1, reads DVKVTQSSRYLVKRTGEKVFLECVQDMDHENMFWYRQDPGLGLRLIYFSYDVKMKEKGDIPEGYSVSREKKERFSLILESASTNQTSMYLCASSSGLASEQFFGPGTRLTVL.

The V gene is TRBV9, the J gene TRBJ2-2; TRBD2 might be the D (6 bases). Looked up from germline, CDR1 is SGDLS and CDR2 is YYNGEE. The CDR3 spans 15 residues. Trimming took off 4 bases at V and 4 bases at J, with 14 bases between the two ends. The CDR3 coding sequence is TGTGCCAGCAGCCGGGAGCCCGGGGGCACCGGGGAGCTGTTTTTT. It is translated as CASSREPGGTGELFF.

This sequence joins TRBV6-5 and TRBJ1-5, with 8 nucleotides matching TRBD1. The germline V gene has CDR1 MNHEY and CDR2 SVGAGI. The CDR3 spans 15 residues. The J segment lost 2 bases and the V segment lost 6 bases, leaving 6 bases of the junction unmatched. CDR3: CASSHAGQGNQPQHF. The CDR3 coding sequence is TGTGCCAGCAGCCACGCGGGACAGGGCAATCAGCCCCAGCATTTT.

This clone was recorded a few times. This chain links TRBV6-1 with TRBJ1-5, with D unclear. This CDR3 region has 16 residues. The V end was cut by 1 base, the J end by 5 bases, with 15 bases between. Per the germline V gene, CDR1 is MNHNS and CDR2 is SASEGT. CDR3 loop: CASSEEAGSGDQPQHF. The DNA for the CDR3 is TGTGCCAGCAGTGAAGAGGCGGGGTCAGGCGATCAGCCCCAGCATTTT.

This clone was observed once. The chain combines TRBV29-1 with TRBJ2-5, with D maybe TRBD2 (5 bases). This CDR3 spans 16 amino acids. V dropped 4 bases and J dropped 5 bases, with 23 bases sitting between them. CDR1 and CDR2 (germline): SQVTM, ANQGSEA. DNA of the CDR3: TGCAGCGTTGCGCTGATGGGCCGGAGAGAGCGGGAGACCCAGTACTTC. Translated, it gives CSVALMGRRERETQYF.

This chain uses TRBV27 with TRBJ2-3; 11 nucleotides align to TRBD2. This CDR3 has 15 residues. With 4 bases clipped from V and 5 bases from J, the junction kept 5 bases outside the gene matches. CDR1 is MNHEY and CDR2 is SMNVEV in the germline V gene (reference sequence). CDR3 nucleotides: TGTGCCAGCAGTTCTCTAGCGGGAGGAGAAGATACGCAGTATTTT. This encodes CASSSLAGGEDTQYF.

J is TRBJ2-1 and V is TRBV4-3; D gene ambiguous. The V gene's germline CDR1 is LGHNA and CDR2 YSLEER. The CDR3 sequence is 17 residues long. Trimming took off 0 bases at V and 0 bases at J, with 12 bases between the two ends. CDR3 amino acids: CASSQELVQSSYNEQFF. CDR3 DNA: TGCGCCAGCAGCCAAGAATTAGTACAGAGCTCCTACAATGAGCAGTTCTTC.

This clone was seen once. The genes are TRBV5-4 and TRBJ2-7; TRBD1 is a possible D gene (5 bases). Germline CDR1 is SGHNT and CDR2 is YYREEE (reference sequence). This CDR3 has 12 residues. Between the trimmed V and J ends, which lost 5 bases and 6 bases, there was a span of 12 bases. The CDR3 coding sequence is TGTGCCAGCAGAAACTCGCAGGGCGAGCAGTACTTC. Translating gives CASRNSQGEQYF.